A single sample gave rise to the 21 T cell receptor beta chains below, sequenced in a study of shared clonotypes between healthy human individuals. Profiled with immunoSEQ multiplex PCR; TCRdb holds only in-frame clones, not every one. The sample carries 2 million to 2.5 million clones, approximately 90% recorded once. Sequencing was carried out using naive CD4+ T cells from PBMCs. Subset noted: CD45RA+ positively selected. The origin of the receptors is a man between 18 and 29 years old in good health. Some clones in this sample may be carry-over from other donors' samples.

The chain carries TRBV28 and TRBJ2-7, with D possibly matching TRBD2 (5 bases). The CDR3 sequence is 15 residues long. V lost 5 bases, J lost 4 bases, and 18 bases lay in between. Germline V gene data show CDR1 as MDHEN and CDR2 as SYDVKM. For the CDR3, the DNA is TGTGCCAGCAGTCCTACGGGGTCCCTGTTATACGAGCAGTACTTC. It specifies CASSPTGSLLYEQYF.

The chain links TRBV10-3 to TRBJ2-1, with 11 nucleotides matching TRBD2. This CDR3 region has 18 residues. Trimming took 4 bases from V and 4 from J; bases not matched to a gene: 12. Per the germline V gene, CDR1 is ENHRY and CDR2 is SYGVKD. The CDR3 sequence: CAISALDPTSGSYNEQFF. The CDR3 region has the DNA TGTGCCATCAGTGCCCTTGACCCAACTAGCGGGAGTTACAATGAGCAGTTCTTC.

The chain combines TRBV6-6 with TRBJ2-2; maybe TRBD2 (5 bases). The V end was cut by 6 bases, the J end by 3 bases, with 8 bases between. CDR1 and CDR2 from the germline V gene are MNHNY and SVGAGI (reference sequence). The CDR3 is 13 amino acids. CDR3: CASRLRDTGELFF. In DNA form, the CDR3 reads TGTGCCAGCAGGCTGCGGGACACCGGGGAGCTGTTTTTT.

The chain couples TRBV5-4 to TRBJ1-2, with no clear D. Trimming shortened V by 5 bases and J by 0 bases, and 11 bases separated the two germline ends. Germline V gives CDR1 SGHNT, CDR2 YYREEE (reference sequence). This CDR3 has 14 residues. The CDR3 loop reads CASSSWSTNYGYTF. The CDR3 DNA reads TGTGCCAGCAGTTCTTGGTCCACTAACTATGGCTACACCTTC.

The chain is built from TRBV29-1 and TRBJ1-1; TRBD1 matches 9 bases. CDR1 is SQVTM, CDR2 ANQGSEA, per germline. CDR3 size: 13 residues. Trimming removed 7 bases from V and 4 bases from J; junction bases left unmatched: 7. The CDR3 nucleotides read TGCAGCGGGGGGGACAGGGCTACCACTGAAGCTTTCTTT. It specifies CSGGDRATTEAFF.

The chain recombines TRBV6-1 with TRBJ1-1, with 10 nucleotides matching TRBD1. The germline CDR1 and CDR2 sequences are MNHNS and SASEGT. The CDR3 sequence is 14 residues long. J lost 4 bases, V lost 7 bases, and 6 bases had no gene match. The DNA of the CDR3 is TGTGCCAGCACCTGGACAGGGGGGGTCACTGAAGCTTTCTTT. Encoded protein: CASTWTGGVTEAFF.

This CDR3 is CSGSVEETQYF. CDR3 nucleotide sequence: TGCAGCGGGAGCGTTGAGGAGACCCAGTACTTC. The rearrangement joins TRBV20-1 to TRBJ2-5; tentative D call: TRBD2 (6 bases). CDR1 DFQATT and CDR2 SNEGSKA come from the germline V gene (reference sequence). The CDR3 length is 11 residues.

V gene TRBV7-3 combines with J gene TRBJ2-1, with 12 bases identical to TRBD2. In germline, CDR1 is SGHTA, CDR2 FQGTGA. The junction had 8 bases not matched to a gene; V was cut back by 5 bases and J by 9 bases. This CDR3 contains 15 residues. The CDR3 is CASSLAGGPMGEQFF. The CDR3 DNA reads TGTGCCAGCAGCCTAGCGGGAGGGCCAATGGGTGAGCAGTTCTTC.

V gene TRBV5-5 combines with J gene TRBJ2-7; D remains ambiguous. Germline CDR1 is SGHKS and CDR2 is YYEKEE (reference sequence). Trimming removed 0 bases at V and 2 bases at J, with 9 bases between. This CDR3 contains 14 residues. The CDR3 coding sequence is TGTGCCAGCAGCTTGGTGCTTTCACCCTACGAGCAGTACTTC. This translates into CASSLVLSPYEQYF.

A word on this clone: At the DNA level, this CDR3 is encoded by other sequences in the same sample as well. The chain combines TRBV11-3 with TRBJ2-7; D is undetermined. CDR1 SGHNT and CDR2 YENEEA come from the germline V gene. V lost 0 bases, J lost 3 bases, and 6 bases lay in between. The CDR3 spans 13 residues. In DNA, the CDR3 is TGTGCCAGCAGCTTAGAGAGTAGCTACGAGCAGTACTTC. Its translation: CASSLESSYEQYF.

V is TRBV2 and J is TRBJ2-1; 9 nucleotides line up with TRBD2. CDR3 size: 15 residues. Germline loops: CDR1 SNHLY, CDR2 FYNNEI. V lost 7 bases, J lost 6 bases, and 10 bases stayed unmatched. Written as DNA, the CDR3 is TGTGCCAGCACCTTGACTAGCGGAATCTCCAATGAGCAGTTCTTC. Protein sequence: CASTLTSGISNEQFF.

The J gene is TRBJ2-2, the V gene TRBV5-1; 7 nucleotides line up with TRBD2. The CDR3 contains 15 residues. CDR1 is SGHRS and CDR2 is YFSETQ in the germline V gene. With V trimmed by 2 bases and J by 5 bases, 6 bases remained unmatched. The CDR3 protein is CASSFSGFPTGELFF. CDR3 bases: TGCGCCAGCAGCTTTAGCGGGTTCCCAACCGGGGAGCTGTTTTTT.

The chain employs TRBV5-1 and TRBJ1-1; possible D gene TRBD1, 5 bases. Trimming removed 0 bases at V and 4 bases at J, with 10 bases between. The CDR3 is 14 amino acids. Germline CDR1 and CDR2: SGHRS and YFSETQ. Here the CDR3 reads CASSLVRGGTEAFF. CDR3 bases: TGCGCCAGCAGCTTGGTTAGGGGTGGCACTGAAGCTTTCTTT.

The chain uses TRBV7-9 and TRBJ2-7; no clear D. This CDR3 comprises 11 residues. Deletions cut 5 bases from V and 6 bases from J, with 8 bases between. Germline V gene lookup returns CDR1 SEHNR and CDR2 FQNEAQ (reference sequence). CDR3 amino acids: CASSHGGEQYF. DNA for the CDR3: TGTGCCAGCAGCCACGGTGGCGAGCAGTACTTC.

The V gene is TRBV2, the J gene TRBJ2-7; the match to TRBD2 covers 13 bases. This CDR3 contains 16 residues. The J segment lost 2 bases and the V segment lost 6 bases, leaving 7 bases of the junction unmatched. Germline loops: CDR1 SNHLY, CDR2 FYNNEI. CDR3 residues: CASSQGLAGEAYEQYF. The CDR3 nucleotides read TGTGCCAGCAGCCAAGGACTAGCGGGAGAGGCCTACGAGCAGTACTTC.

The V gene is TRBV18, the J gene TRBJ2-2; D may be TRBD1 or TRBD2 (5 bases each). Trimming took off 3 bases at V and 3 bases at J, with 8 bases between the two ends. Looked up from germline, CDR1 is KGHSH and CDR2 is LQKENI. The CDR3 length is 14 residues. CDR3 sequence reads: CASSPGTDTGELFF. The CDR3 coding sequence is TGTGCCAGCTCACCGGGGACCGACACCGGGGAGCTGTTTTTT.

V usage is TRBV5-6 and J usage is TRBJ2-5; D gene uncertain. From germline, CDR1 is SGHDT and CDR2 YYEEEE. The V end lost 2 bases, the J end lost 5 bases, and 10 bases lay between the germline ends. The CDR3 runs 13 residues. The DNA of the CDR3 is TGTGCCAGCAGCTTTGTAGGCACGGAGACCCAGTACTTC. It specifies CASSFVGTETQYF.

This chain joins TRBV27 and TRBJ2-1; weak D call: TRBD1 (5 bases). V was trimmed by 5 bases and J by 10 bases, leaving 21 bases between them. The CDR3 sequence is 15 residues long. Looked up from germline, CDR1 is MNHEY and CDR2 is SMNVEV (reference sequence). CDR3 coding DNA: TGTGCCAGCAGTCTCAACTGGGGCTTAGGAGTCGAGCAGTTCTTC. It specifies CASSLNWGLGVEQFF.

The genes are TRBV28 and TRBJ1-4; D not resolved. The CDR3 totals 15 residues. CDR1 is MDHEN, CDR2 SYDVKM, per germline. Trimming cost V 1 base and J 0 bases, with 6 bases left between them. The CDR3 sequence is CASSLLPATNEKLFF. In DNA form, the CDR3 reads TGTGCCAGCAGTTTATTGCCAGCAACTAATGAAAAACTGTTTTTT.

On this clone: Other DNA variants within this sample encode the same CDR3. This chain joins TRBV6-1 and TRBJ1-5, with D perhaps TRBD1 (5 bases). V lost 2 bases and J 7 bases, leaving 9 bases between the germline ends. Germline lookup yields CDR1 MNHNS and CDR2 SASEGT. The CDR3 runs to 13 residues. CDR3 loop: CASSESGFQPQHF. Written as DNA, the CDR3 is TGTGCCAGCAGTGAATCAGGGTTCCAGCCCCAGCATTTT.

With respect to this clone: This sample also contains other DNA sequences that code for the same CDR3. The V call is TRBV19, the J call TRBJ1-5; no clear D. The germline V gene encodes CDR1 LNHDA and CDR2 SQIVND (reference sequence). V was pared by 2 bases and J by 3 bases, with 8 bases between. CDR3 size: 14 residues. The DNA for the CDR3 is TGTGCCAGTAGTATACGGCAGTCCAATCAGCCCCAGCATTTT. Translation gives CASSIRQSNQPQHF.